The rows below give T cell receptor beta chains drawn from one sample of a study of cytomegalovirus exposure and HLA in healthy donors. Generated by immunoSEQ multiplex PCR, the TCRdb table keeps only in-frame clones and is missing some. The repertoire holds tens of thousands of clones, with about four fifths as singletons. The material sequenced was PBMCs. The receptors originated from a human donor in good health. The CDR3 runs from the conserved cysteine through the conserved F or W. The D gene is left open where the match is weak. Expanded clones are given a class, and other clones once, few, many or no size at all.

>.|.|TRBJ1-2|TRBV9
TGTGCCAGCAGCGTAGGCCAGGGAAGAGAATATGGCTACACCTTC
CASSVGQGREYGYTF
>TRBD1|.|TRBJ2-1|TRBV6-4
TGTGCCAGCGCAGTGGGACAGGGGCGGAACGATGAGCAGTTCTTC
CASAVGQGRNDEQFF
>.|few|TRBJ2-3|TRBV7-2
TGTGCCAGCAGCTACTCGGAGCCAGATACGCAGTATTTT
CASSYSEPDTQYF
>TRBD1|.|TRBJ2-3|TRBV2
TGTGCCAGCAGCCGACAGGGGCTTGGCACAGATACGCAGTATTTT
CASSRQGLGTDTQYF
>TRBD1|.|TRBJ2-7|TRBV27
TGTGCCAGCAGTTTCCGGGACAGGGTGACCTACGAGCAGTACTTC
CASSFRDRVTYEQYF
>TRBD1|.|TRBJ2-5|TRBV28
TGTGCCAGCAGTTTAAGGGGACAGCCCTCCTGGTACTTC
CASSLRGQPSWYF
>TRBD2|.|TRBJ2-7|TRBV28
TGTGCCAGCAGTCCTACCCCGCGCGGACTAGCGGAATCCTACGAGCAGTACTTC
CASSPTPRGLAESYEQYF
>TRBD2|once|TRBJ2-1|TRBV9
TGTGCCAGCAGCGTATGGACTAGTAGAGACGATGAGCAGTTCTTC
CASSVWTSRDDEQFF
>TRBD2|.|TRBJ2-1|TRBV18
TGTGCCAGCTCCTCACGGACTAGCGATTACAATGAGCAGTTCTTC
CASSSRTSDYNEQFF
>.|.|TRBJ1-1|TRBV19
TGTGCCAGTAGTATGTTGGCCAGCACTGAAGCTTTCTTT
CASSMLASTEAFF
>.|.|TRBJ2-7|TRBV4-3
TGCGCCAGCAGCCAAGGAATTCTCAGCTACGAGCAGTACTTC
CASSQGILSYEQYF
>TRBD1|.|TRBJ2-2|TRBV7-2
TGTGCCAGTACAGGGGACACCGGGGAGCTGTTTTTT
CASTGDTGELFF
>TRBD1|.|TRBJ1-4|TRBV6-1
TGTGCCAGCAGCATAGGACAGGGGCGAGAAAAACTGTTTTTT
CASSIGQGREKLFF
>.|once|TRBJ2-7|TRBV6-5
TGTGCCAGCAGTTACGGAACAGGTCAACACGAGCAGTACTTC
CASSYGTGQHEQYF
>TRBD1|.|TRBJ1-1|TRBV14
TGTGCCAGCAGCGACAGGGGGACCACTGAAGCTTTCTTT
CASSDRGTTEAFF
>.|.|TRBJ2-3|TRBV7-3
TGTGCCAGCAGCTTCTGGGAAGGCGGGACAGATACGCAGTATTTT
CASSFWEGGTDTQYF
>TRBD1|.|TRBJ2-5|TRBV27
TGTGCCAGCAGTATTACCGGGACAGGGGGCCGTAAAGAGACCCAGTACTTC
CASSITGTGGRKETQYF
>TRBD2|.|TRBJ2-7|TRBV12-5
TGTGCTAGTGGTCTGGGACTAGCGGACTACGAGCAGTACTTC
CASGLGLADYEQYF
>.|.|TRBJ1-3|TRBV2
TGTGCCAGCAGGCGAGGAGGGTCTCGTTCTGGAAACACCATATATTTT
CASRRGGSRSGNTIYF
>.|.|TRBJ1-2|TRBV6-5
TGTGCCAGCAGTTTAGAGGCAACTAACTATGGCTACACCTTC
CASSLEATNYGYTF
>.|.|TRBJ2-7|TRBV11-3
TGTGCCAGCAGCTCTAGTCCCACGGGGGAGCAGTACTTC
CASSSSPTGEQYF
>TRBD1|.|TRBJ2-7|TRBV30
TGTGCGCAGGGGGAAACCTACGAGCAGTACTTC
CAQGETYEQYF
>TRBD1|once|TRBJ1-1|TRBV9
TGTGCCAGCAGCGGACAGGGACATGGTGCTTTCTTT
CASSGQGHGAFF
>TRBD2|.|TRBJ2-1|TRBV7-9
TGTGCCAGCAGCCCCCGAGTCGGCGGGAGGGTGCGGGGGCAGTTCTTC
CASSPRVGGRVRGQFF
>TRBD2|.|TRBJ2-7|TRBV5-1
TGCGCCAGCAACCCTGGACGGATGGGACTAATAGAGCAGTACTTC
CASNPGRMGLIEQYF
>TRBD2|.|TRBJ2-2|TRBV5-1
TGCGCCAGCAGCCTTAGCGGGAGGGGCACCGGGGAGCTGTTTTTT
CASSLSGRGTGELFF
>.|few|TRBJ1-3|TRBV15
TGTGCCACCGGCCTGGACAGACCCTCTGGAAACACCATATATTTT
CATGLDRPSGNTIYF
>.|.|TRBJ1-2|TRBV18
TGTGCCAGCTCACCCTCCGGACAGACTAACTATGGCTACACCTTC
CASSPSGQTNYGYTF
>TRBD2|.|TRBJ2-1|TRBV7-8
TGTGCCAGCAGCTTAGCCTGGCGGCTAGCGGGGGGAAAGGACAATGAGCAGTTCTTC
CASSLAWRLAGGKDNEQFF
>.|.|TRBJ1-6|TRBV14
TGTGCCAGCAGCCAAGATATACAGTCTTCACCCCTCCACTTT
CASSQDIQSSPLHF
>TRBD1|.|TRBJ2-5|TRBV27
TGTGCCAGCAGCCTGGGGACAGGGGGACAGCAAGAGACCCAGTACTTC
CASSLGTGGQQETQYF
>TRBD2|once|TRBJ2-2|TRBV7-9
TGTGCCAGCAGCTCAAGCGGGGGGCTGGCCACCGGGGAGCTGTTTTTT
CASSSSGGLATGELFF
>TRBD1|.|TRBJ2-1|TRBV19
TGTGCCAGTAGTATGAAGGGGGCGAGGAATGAGCAGTTCTTC
CASSMKGARNEQFF
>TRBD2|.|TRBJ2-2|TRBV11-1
TGTGCCAGCAGATGGACTAGCGGGGGCTTGAACACCGGGGAGCTGTTTTTT
CASRWTSGGLNTGELFF
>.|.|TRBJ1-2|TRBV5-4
TGTGCCAGCAGGACGGACTTTGATGGCTACACCTTC
CASRTDFDGYTF
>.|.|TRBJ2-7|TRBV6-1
TGTGCCAGCAGTGAAATTGGACACAACTCCTACGAGCAGTACTTC
CASSEIGHNSYEQYF
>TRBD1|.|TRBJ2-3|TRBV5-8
TGTGCCAGCAGCCCCGACAGGGTTGATACGCAGTATTTT
CASSPDRVDTQYF
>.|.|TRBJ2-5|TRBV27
TGTGCCAGCGGGGGCACGTCCTATGAGACCCAGTACTTC
CASGGTSYETQYF
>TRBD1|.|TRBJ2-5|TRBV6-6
TGTGCCAGCAGTCGCACAGGGGGTGGCCAAGAGACCCAGTACTTC
CASSRTGGGQETQYF
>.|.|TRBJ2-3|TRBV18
TGTGCCAGCTCAGAACAGGGATCTGATACGCAGTATTTT
CASSEQGSDTQYF
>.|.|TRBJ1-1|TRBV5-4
TGTGCCAGCAGCCCACAACAGGGCGTGAACATTGAAGCTTTCTTT
CASSPQQGVNIEAFF
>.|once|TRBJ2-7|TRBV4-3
TGCGCCAGCAGCCAAGATAATGCCGAGTCCTACGAGCAGTACTTC
CASSQDNAESYEQYF
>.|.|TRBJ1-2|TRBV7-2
TGTGCCAGCAGCTCCCGACAGTCACACCGCTCATTCTACACCTTC
CASSSRQSHRSFYTF
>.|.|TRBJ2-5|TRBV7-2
TGTGCCAGCAGCTTACTAGGGGGAGAGACCCAGTACTTC
CASSLLGGETQYF
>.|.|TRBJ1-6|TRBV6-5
TGTGCCAGCAGTTACTCGAAGCGGGGCAATTCACCCCTCCACTTT
CASSYSKRGNSPLHF
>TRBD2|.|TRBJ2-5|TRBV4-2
TGTGCCAGCAGCCAAGATCAGACTAGCGGGGGGGCGGGGGAGACCCAGTACTTC
CASSQDQTSGGAGETQYF
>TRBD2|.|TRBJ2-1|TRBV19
TGTGCCAGTAATCGGGGGGTTTACAATGAGCAGTTCTTC
CASNRGVYNEQFF
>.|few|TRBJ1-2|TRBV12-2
TGTGCAAGTCGCTTAGTTGCCAGGGGAGGGAATGGCTACACCTTC
CASRLVARGGNGYTF
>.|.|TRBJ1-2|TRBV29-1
TGCAGCGTTGAGAGGGAACTGGGCTATGGCTACACCTTC
CSVERELGYGYTF
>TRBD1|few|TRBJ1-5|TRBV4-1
TGCGCCAGCAGCCAGGAGCGGACAGGGCGCAATCAGCCCCAGCATTTT
CASSQERTGRNQPQHF
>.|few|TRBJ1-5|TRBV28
TGTGCCAGCAAGGGGGAAATGAGCAATCAGCCCCAGCATTTT
CASKGEMSNQPQHF
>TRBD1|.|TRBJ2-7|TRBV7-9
TGTGCCAGCAGCTTAGGGGGACAGTACGAGCAGTACTTC
CASSLGGQYEQYF